This T cell receptor beta chain derives from a study of cytomegalovirus exposure and HLA in healthy donors. The ends lost 4 bases at V and 5 bases at J; junction bases unmatched: 7. The CDR3 consists of 14 residues. Germline V lookup: CDR1 SGHDN, CDR2 FVKESK. Findings and caveats of the study: HLA alleles showed associations with around 15,000 TCR beta sequences in a later analysis, at a 0.05 false discovery rate. Most TCR beta V segments were productive about 90% or about 30% of the time in an earlier analysis.

As for this clone: Its antigen remains unknown.

PCR employed 60 Vbeta and 13 Jbeta primers. TCRdb's copy holds only in-frame clones and misses some; the assay was immunoSEQ multiplex PCR. This sample has roughly 200,000 clones, with around 80% found just once. Sequencing used PBMCs. This sequence was found in a middle-aged man in good health and CMV-seronegative. The chain recombines TRBV14 with TRBJ1-1; 7 nucleotides align to TRBD1. Here the CDR3 reads CASSRQGGWTEAFF. CDR3 DNA sequence: TGTGCCAGCAGCCGACAGGGTGGTTGGACTGAAGCTTTCTTT.